The rows below give T cell receptor beta chains drawn from one sample of a study of shared clonotypes between healthy human individuals. Clones were read by immunoSEQ multiplex PCR, and TCRdb kept only the in-frame ones, dropping some. This repertoire shows roughly 2.2 million clones, roughly 90% found once; its top ten account for around 0.35%. Sequencing was performed on naive CD4+ T cells from PBMCs. These receptors were obtained from a young man in good health. Some clones in this sample may be carry-over from other donors' samples. Both conserved end residues are part of each CDR3.

CDR3 length	J gene	V gene	CDR3 protein
17	TRBJ2-2	TRBV11-2	CASSANWGTSNTGELFF
11	TRBJ1-3	TRBV28	CASTYGNTIYF
17	TRBJ1-5	TRBV27	CASSSKTGRDSNQPQHF
15	TRBJ2-3	TRBV6-1	CASRPSLSSTDTQYF
11	TRBJ1-1	TRBV30	CAAHRASEAFF
16	TRBJ2-7	TRBV11-2	CASSSERLAGVDEQYF
13	TRBJ1-1	TRBV6-6	CASSRVGDTEAFF
13	TRBJ1-1	TRBV2	CARTGDVNTEAFF
14	TRBJ1-2	TRBV27	CASSRDGSFEGYTF
15	TRBJ2-7	TRBV7-2	CASSRTGLGPYEQYF
16	TRBJ2-2	TRBV18	CASSQNGGSNTGELFF
13	TRBJ1-3	TRBV5-4	CASSRQPGNTIYF
13	TRBJ2-3	TRBV4-3	CASSQSARATQYF
16	TRBJ1-1	TRBV6-1	CASSEARGGMNTEAFF
15	TRBJ1-5	TRBV28	CASSSGGEGTQPQHF
16	TRBJ2-3	TRBV18	CASSSLASGGTDTQYF
15	TRBJ1-2	TRBV18	CASSYAGDPNYGYTF
15	TRBJ2-1	TRBV28	CASRPRTGKSYEQFF
11	TRBJ2-7	TRBV6-5	CASSFGEKQYF
13	TRBJ1-3	TRBV28	CASRQGAGNTIYF
15	TRBJ2-3	TRBV5-1	CASSLVDPLTDTQYF
15	TRBJ2-3	TRBV28	CASTLWGGRADTQYF
15	TRBJ1-4	TRBV9	CASNLQGIPNEKLFF
16	TRBJ2-7	TRBV11-2	CASSPQGQGARGGWYF
14	TRBJ2-2	TRBV2	CASILAENTGELFF
13	TRBJ2-4	TRBV7-3	CASSLSGADIQYF
15	TRBJ2-1	TRBV5-8	CASGLRAGRQGEQFF
14	TRBJ1-4	TRBV6-5	CASSREGPNEKLFF
12	TRBJ2-7	TRBV5-1	CASSFQGYEQYF
18	TRBJ2-2	TRBV19	CASTGGLAGGRDTGELFF
17	TRBJ2-3	TRBV4-2	CASSQNPGLAVTDTQYF
13	TRBJ1-5	TRBV2	CASRVRGGQPQHF
13	TRBJ2-3	TRBV27	CASSYYRADTQYF
15	TRBJ2-2	TRBV19	CASKLLGGNTGELFF
16	TRBJ2-1	TRBV19	CASSFPTSGDYNEQFF
14	TRBJ1-1	TRBV6-1	CASTPGGSPLVAFF
14	TRBJ1-3	TRBV6-5	CASSYGSSGNTIYF
16	TRBJ2-3	TRBV7-6	CASSRGLAGAGDTQYF
11	TRBJ2-1	TRBV20-1	CSARDRGEQFF
18	TRBJ2-7	TRBV21-1	CASSKGWDRGVDDYEQYF
13	TRBJ2-2	TRBV15	CATSRVDPGELFF
15	TRBJ2-3	TRBV5-1	CASSFGQASTDTQYF
16	TRBJ2-7	TRBV5-4	CASSRNSGRDFDEQYF
14	TRBJ2-2	TRBV6-6	CASRTSGNTGELFF
14	TRBJ2-5	TRBV7-8	CASSYEAYSETQYF
14	TRBJ1-3	TRBV9	CASSVGGIGNTIYF
10	TRBJ2-5	TRBV29-1	CSAQEETQYF
14	TRBJ1-1	TRBV27	CASRTGVGGTEAFF
14	TRBJ1-1	TRBV18	CASSPDGGNTEAFF
14	TRBJ2-7	TRBV11-2	CASSRGHVGGGQYF
17	TRBJ2-3	TRBV7-2	CASSLVSGTSGRNTQYF
15	TRBJ1-5	TRBV18	CASSAQTASNQPQHF
18	TRBJ2-1	TRBV9	CASSHSRLAGVGYNEQFF
14	TRBJ2-7	TRBV5-1	CASSGGTETYEQYF
14	TRBJ2-5	TRBV7-2	CASSLGGATETQYF
13	TRBJ1-5	TRBV7-2	CASSSTRGPPQHF
15	TRBJ1-3	TRBV11-2	CASSPTFSSGNTIYF
15	TRBJ2-5	TRBV4-3	CASSQELGRQETQYF
17	TRBJ2-5	TRBV2	CASRGRLAGAKGETQYF